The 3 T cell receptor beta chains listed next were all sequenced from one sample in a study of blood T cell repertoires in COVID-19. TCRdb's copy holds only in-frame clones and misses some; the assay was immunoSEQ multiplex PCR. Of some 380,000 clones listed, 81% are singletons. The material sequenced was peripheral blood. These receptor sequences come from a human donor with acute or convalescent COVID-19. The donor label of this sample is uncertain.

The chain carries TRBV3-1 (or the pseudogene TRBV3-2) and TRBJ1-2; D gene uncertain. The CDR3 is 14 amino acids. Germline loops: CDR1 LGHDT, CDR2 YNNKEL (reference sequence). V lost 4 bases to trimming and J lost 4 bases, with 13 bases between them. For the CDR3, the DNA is TGTGCCAGCAGCCGGTTGGCGGGTACCTATGGCTACACCTTC. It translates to CASSRLAGTYGYTF.

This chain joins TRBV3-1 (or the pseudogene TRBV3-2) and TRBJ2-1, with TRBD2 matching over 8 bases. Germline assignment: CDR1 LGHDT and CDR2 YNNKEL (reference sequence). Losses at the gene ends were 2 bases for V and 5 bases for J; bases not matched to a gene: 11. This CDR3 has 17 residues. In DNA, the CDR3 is TGTGCCAGCAGCCAAATAACGACTAGCGCATCAAACAATGAGCAGTTCTTC. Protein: CASSQITTSASNNEQFF.

In DNA, the CDR3 is TGTGCCAGTAGTATCAGCTTAGCGGGAAGCCAAGAGACCCAGTACTTC. Its translation is CASSISLAGSQETQYF. The genes are TRBV19 and TRBJ2-5; 8 bases line up with TRBD2. With V trimmed by 3 bases and J by 1 base, 7 bases remained unmatched. The CDR3 consists of 16 residues. The germline V gene encodes CDR1 LNHDA and CDR2 SQIVND (reference sequence).